This T cell receptor (beta chain) appears in the sequencing data of a study of blood T cells in healthy people across ages. In this sample, this clonotype turned up a few times. Its target is unknown. V trimming: 6 bases; J trimming: 3 bases; junction bases outside the gene matches: 5. Germline V lookup: CDR1 SQVTM, CDR2 ANQGSEA. The CDR3 contains 14 residues. A second PCR of 7 to 11 cycles used a sample-barcoded 5' primer and a J-beta primer mix. Every cDNA was tagged by a template-switch adaptor with 12 random nucleotides. TCRdb reprocessed the 5' RACE reads via MiXCR and lists one record per CDR3 protein. Of about 580,000 distinct CDR3 sequences detected, more than 45% appear once; the ten largest clones hold 20% to 25%. Findings and limits, study-wide: Expanded clonotype changes were possibly confounded by unknown donor CMV status.

The TCR was taken from a man aged 80 or over in good health. Material for sequencing was blood. The genes are TRBV29-1 and TRBJ2-3, with 11 positions matching TRBD2. Here the CDR3 reads CSVVSGGVTDTQYF. For the CDR3, the DNA is TGCAGCGTCGTTAGCGGGGGGGTAACAGATACGCAGTATTTT.